This T cell receptor (beta chain) was obtained from a study of post-analysis software for immune sequencing data. The sample holds a few counts of this clonotype. No antigen is known for it. CDR1 is DFQATT and CDR2 is SNEGSKA in the germline V gene (reference sequence). The CDR3 contains 14 residues. Trimming at V came to 2 bases and at J to 9 bases, leaving 7 bases not matched to a gene. Overall study findings and caveats: When patients were compared with controls, four to six TRBV segments were more frequent, TRBV5-6, TRBV5-1 and TRBV20-1 among them. Relative to controls, patients with multiple sclerosis showed significantly lower normalized Chao1 diversity.

cDNA libraries of TCR beta carried unique molecular identifiers. With about 0.95 to 10 million T cells as the source, a few hundred thousand cDNA molecules resulted. TCRdb used MiXCR to reprocess the PCR reads, holding one entry per CDR3 protein. Of roughly 400,000 distinct CDR3 sequences in the sample, 35% to 45% were seen once. The chain employs TRBV20-1 and TRBJ2-1; TRBD2 agrees at 10 bases. This sequence was found in a girl aged 2-15 years with multiple sclerosis. Sequencing used blood. CDR3 coding DNA: TGCAGTGCTAGAAGACTAGCGGGTGGTGTTGAGCAGTTCTTC. Protein: CSARRLAGGVEQFF.